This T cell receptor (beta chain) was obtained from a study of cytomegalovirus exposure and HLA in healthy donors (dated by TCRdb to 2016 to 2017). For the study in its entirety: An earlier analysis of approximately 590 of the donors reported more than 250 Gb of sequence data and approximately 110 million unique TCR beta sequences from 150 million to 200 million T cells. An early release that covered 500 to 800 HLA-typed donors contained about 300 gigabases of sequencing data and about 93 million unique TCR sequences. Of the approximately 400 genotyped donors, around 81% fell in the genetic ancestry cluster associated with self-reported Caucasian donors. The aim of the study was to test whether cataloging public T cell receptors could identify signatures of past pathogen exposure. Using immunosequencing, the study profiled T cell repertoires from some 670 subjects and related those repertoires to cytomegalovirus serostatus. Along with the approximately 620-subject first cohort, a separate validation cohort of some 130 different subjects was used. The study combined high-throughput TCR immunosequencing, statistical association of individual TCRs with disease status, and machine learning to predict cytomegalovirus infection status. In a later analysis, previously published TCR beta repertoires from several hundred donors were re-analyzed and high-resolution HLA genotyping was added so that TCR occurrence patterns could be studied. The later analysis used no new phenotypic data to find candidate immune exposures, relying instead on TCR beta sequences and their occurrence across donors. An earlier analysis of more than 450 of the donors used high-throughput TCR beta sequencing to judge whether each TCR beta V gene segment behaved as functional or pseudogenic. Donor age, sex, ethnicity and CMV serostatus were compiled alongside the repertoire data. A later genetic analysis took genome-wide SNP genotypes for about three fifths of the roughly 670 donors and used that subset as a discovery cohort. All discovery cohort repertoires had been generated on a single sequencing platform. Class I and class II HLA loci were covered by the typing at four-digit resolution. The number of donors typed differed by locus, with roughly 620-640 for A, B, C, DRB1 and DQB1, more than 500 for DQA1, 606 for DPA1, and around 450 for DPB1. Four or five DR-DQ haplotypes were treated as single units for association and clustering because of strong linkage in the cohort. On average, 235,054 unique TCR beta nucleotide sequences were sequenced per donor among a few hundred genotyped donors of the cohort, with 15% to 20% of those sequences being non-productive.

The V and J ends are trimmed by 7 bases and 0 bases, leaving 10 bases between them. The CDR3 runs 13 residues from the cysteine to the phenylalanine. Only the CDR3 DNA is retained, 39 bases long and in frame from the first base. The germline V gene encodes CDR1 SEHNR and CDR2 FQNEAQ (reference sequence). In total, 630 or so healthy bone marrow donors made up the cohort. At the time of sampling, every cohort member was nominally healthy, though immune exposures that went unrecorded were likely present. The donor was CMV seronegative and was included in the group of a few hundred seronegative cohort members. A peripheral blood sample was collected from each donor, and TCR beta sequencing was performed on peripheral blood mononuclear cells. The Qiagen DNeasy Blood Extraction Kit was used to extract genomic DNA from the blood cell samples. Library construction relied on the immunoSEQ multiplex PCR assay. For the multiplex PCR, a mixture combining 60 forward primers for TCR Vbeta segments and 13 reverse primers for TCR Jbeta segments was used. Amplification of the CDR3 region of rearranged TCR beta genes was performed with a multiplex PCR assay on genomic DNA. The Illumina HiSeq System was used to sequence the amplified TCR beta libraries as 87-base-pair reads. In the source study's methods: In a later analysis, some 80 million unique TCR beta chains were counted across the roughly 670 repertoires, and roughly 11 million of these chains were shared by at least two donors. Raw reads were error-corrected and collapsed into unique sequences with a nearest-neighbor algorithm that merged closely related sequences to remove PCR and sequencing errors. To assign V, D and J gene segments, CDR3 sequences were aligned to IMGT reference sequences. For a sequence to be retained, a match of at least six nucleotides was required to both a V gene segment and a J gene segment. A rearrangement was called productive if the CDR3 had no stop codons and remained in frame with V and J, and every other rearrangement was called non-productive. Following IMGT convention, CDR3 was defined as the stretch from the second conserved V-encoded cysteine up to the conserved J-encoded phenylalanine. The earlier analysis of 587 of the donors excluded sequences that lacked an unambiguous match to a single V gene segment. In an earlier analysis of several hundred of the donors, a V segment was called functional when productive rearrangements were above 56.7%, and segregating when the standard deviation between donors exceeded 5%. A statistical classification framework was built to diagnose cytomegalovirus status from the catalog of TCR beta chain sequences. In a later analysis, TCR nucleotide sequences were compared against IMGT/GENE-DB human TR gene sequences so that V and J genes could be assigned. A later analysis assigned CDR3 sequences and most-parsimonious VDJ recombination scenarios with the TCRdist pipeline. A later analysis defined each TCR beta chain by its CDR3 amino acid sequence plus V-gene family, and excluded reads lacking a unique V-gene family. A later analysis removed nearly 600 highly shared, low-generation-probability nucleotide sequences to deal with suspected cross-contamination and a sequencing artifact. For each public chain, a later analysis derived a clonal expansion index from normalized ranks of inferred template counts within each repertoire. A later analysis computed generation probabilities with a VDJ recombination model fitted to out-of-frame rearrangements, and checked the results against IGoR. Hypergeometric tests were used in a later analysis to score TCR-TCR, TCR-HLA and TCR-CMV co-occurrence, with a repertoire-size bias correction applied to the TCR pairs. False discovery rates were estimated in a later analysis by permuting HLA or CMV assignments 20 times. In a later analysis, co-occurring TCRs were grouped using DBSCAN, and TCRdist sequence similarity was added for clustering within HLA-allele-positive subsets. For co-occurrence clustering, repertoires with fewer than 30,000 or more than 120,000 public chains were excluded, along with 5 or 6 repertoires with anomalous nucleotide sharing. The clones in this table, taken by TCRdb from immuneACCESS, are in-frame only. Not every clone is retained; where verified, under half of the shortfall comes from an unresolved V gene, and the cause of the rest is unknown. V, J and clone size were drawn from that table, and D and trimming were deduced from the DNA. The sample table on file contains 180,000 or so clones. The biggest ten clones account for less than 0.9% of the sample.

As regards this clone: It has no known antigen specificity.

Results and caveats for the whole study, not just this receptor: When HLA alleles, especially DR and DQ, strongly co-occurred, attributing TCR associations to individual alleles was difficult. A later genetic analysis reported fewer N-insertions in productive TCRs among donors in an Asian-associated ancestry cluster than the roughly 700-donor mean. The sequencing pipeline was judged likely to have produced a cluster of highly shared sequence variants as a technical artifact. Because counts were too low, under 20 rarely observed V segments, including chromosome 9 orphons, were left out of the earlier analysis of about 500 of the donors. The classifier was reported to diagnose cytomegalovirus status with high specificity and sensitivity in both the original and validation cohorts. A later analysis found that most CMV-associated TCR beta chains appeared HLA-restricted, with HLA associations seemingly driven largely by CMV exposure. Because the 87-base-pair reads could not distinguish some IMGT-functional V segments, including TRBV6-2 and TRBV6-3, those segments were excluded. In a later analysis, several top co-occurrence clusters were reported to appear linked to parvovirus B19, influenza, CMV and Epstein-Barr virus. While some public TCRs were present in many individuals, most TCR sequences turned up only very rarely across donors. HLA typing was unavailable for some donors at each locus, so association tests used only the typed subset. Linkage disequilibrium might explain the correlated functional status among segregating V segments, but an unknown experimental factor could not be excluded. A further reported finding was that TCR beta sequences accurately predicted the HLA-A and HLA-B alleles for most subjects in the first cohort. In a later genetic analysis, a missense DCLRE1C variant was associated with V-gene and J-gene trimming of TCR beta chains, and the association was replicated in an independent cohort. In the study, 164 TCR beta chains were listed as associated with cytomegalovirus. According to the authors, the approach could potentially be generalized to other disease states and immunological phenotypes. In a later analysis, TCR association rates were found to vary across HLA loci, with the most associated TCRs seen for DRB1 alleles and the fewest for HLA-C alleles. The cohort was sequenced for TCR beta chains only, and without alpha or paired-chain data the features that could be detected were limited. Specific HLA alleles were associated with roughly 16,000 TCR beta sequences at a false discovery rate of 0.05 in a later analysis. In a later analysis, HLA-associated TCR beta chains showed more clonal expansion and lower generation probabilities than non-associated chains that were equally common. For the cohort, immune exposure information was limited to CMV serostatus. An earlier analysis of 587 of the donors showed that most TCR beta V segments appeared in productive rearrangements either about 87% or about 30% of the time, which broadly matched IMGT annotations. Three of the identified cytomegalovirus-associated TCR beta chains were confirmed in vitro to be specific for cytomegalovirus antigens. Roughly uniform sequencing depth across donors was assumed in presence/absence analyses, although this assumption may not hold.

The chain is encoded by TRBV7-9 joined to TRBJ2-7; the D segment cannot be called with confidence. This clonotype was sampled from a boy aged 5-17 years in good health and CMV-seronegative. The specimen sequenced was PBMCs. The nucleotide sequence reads TGTGCCAGCACCGTTTTAGCCTCCTACGAGCAGTACTTC. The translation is CASTVLASYEQYF.